This TCR beta chain was found in a study of regulatory T cells in long-lasting Graves disease. This clonotype has at least ten counts. This CDR3 has 12 amino acids. Germline lookup yields CDR1 LGHDT and CDR2 YNNKEL (reference sequence). V lost 1 base and J lost 8, with 6 bases in between. Combining iRepertoire HTBI primers with Arm-PCR of CDR3 regions, the authors built TCR beta libraries. TCRdb called the multiplex PCR reads again in MiXCR, with one record for every CDR3 protein. Of around 480,000 distinct CDR3 sequences detected, 15% to 20% appear once; the ten largest clones hold about 12%. Time point here: newly diagnosed GD, antithyroid drugs for less than 3 months. PBMC RNA served as the TCR library source. These data also featured in a second study, about T cells in Graves' hyperthyroidism and ophthalmopathy.

The input for sequencing was peripheral blood mononuclear cells (PBMCs), taken at new diagnosis, from a patient treated with antithyroid drugs. The TCR was taken from a man aged 40-55 years with Graves disease. The genes are TRBV3-1 and TRBJ2-4, with D maybe TRBD2 (6 bases). The CDR3 DNA follows: TGTGCCAGCAGCCAAGCGGGAGACATTCAGTACTTC. Its translation: CASSQAGDIQYF.